Shown below are 5 T cell receptor beta chains from a single sample sequenced in a study of beta chain features in type 1 diabetes. Sequencing targeted expressed TCRB transcripts, as all isolated RNA had been reverse transcribed. Measured with immunoSEQ multiplex PCR; TCRdb has only the in-frame clones, and not every one. The sample includes around 140,000 clones, about a tenth of them seen just once. The specimen was central memory CD4+ T cells from blood. The receptors derive from a woman in her thirties or forties in good health.

This clone has more than one count but fewer than ten. This sample also contains other DNA sequences that code for the same CDR3. The chain employs TRBV2 and TRBJ2-3, with 8 nucleotides matching TRBD2. The CDR3 has 15 residues. V gave up 4 bases and J gave up 3 bases; unmatched junction bases: 6. Germline CDR1 reads SNHLY; CDR2 reads FYNNEI. CDR3 residues: CASSVGGAGTDTQYF. In DNA, the CDR3 is TGTGCCAGCAGTGTCGGGGGGGCCGGGACAGATACGCAGTATTTT.

The chain joins TRBV18 to TRBJ2-3, with TRBD2 matching 15 bases. Trimming took 3 bases from V and 2 from J; bases not matched to a gene: 3. The germline V gene encodes CDR1 KGHSH and CDR2 LQKENI. The length of the CDR3 is 17 residues. The CDR3 loop reads CASSPGLAGGTTDTQYF. CDR3 coding DNA: TGTGCCAGCTCACCGGGACTAGCGGGGGGTACCACAGATACGCAGTATTTT.

This chain joins TRBV4-3 and TRBJ2-1, with 8 bases fitting TRBD2. Germline CDR1 LGHNA, CDR2 YSLEER. V trimming: 4 bases; J trimming: 15 bases; junction bases outside the gene matches: 11. The CDR3 covers 13 residues. The chain's CDR3 is CASSLVDGGVGFF. The CDR3 nucleotides are TGCGCCAGCAGCCTCGTCGACGGGGGGGTTGGGTTCTTC.

The sample holds a few counts of this clone. The rearrangement links TRBV7-9 to TRBJ2-5; a possible D gene is TRBD2 (6 bases). The CDR3 contains 14 residues. V was cut by 4 bases and J by 5 bases, with 14 bases left in between. Germline V gene sequence: CDR1 SEHNR, CDR2 FQNEAQ (reference sequence). The CDR3 loop reads CASSYTGVSETQYF. CDR3 in DNA: TGTGCCAGCAGCTACACGGGGGTGAGCGAGACCCAGTACTTC.

The genes are TRBV5-1 and TRBJ2-1, with TRBD1 as a possible D gene (6 bases). CDR1 is SGHRS, CDR2 YFSETQ, per germline. The CDR3 has 14 residues. Trimming took off 0 bases at V and 6 bases at J, with 10 bases between the two ends. The CDR3 loop reads CASSLGTEANEQFF. CDR3 nucleotides: TGCGCCAGCAGCTTGGGGACAGAGGCCAATGAGCAGTTCTTC.